This TCR beta chain was identified in a study of T cells in Graves' hyperthyroidism and ophthalmopathy. Study details: It was at initial diagnosis, before any treatment, that peripheral blood was collected.

Amplification of TCR beta CDR3 regions used RNA as the template. The TCR CDR3 was amplified in a first-round RT-PCR using the HTBI primer set. TCRdb redid the calling of the multiplex PCR reads with MiXCR, one entry per CDR3 protein. The sample contains 350,000 to 400,000 distinct CDR3 sequences, 15% of which appear only once. There are a few counts of this clonotype. The source material was blood. The sequence came from a woman aged 25 to 39 with Graves' hyperthyroidism.

In DNA form, the CDR3 reads TGTGCCAGTAGGGGACAGCCCCTAGCGGCGGTCTACAATGAGCAGTTCTTC. Translated: CASRGQPLAAVYNEQFF. The chain employs TRBV6-1 and TRBJ2-1; the D call may be TRBD1 or TRBD2 (7 bases each). V shed 9 bases and J shed 3 bases, with 24 bases lying between them. This CDR3 spans 17 amino acids. From germline, CDR1 is MNHNS and CDR2 SASEGT.